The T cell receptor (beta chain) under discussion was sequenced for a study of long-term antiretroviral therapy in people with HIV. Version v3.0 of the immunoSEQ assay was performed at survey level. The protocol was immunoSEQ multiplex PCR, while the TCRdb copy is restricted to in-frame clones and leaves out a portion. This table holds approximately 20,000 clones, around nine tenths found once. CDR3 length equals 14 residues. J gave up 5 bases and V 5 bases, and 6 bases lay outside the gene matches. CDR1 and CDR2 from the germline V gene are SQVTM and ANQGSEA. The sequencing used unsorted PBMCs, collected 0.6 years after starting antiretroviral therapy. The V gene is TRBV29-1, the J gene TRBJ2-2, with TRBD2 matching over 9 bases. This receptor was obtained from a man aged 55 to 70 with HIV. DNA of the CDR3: TGCAGCGTTTCCGGGACTAGCTTTACCGGGGAGCTGTTTTTT. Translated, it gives CSVSGTSFTGELFF.